This T cell receptor (beta chain) was identified in a study of blood T cell repertoires in COVID-19. On the study more broadly: Specimens from acute and convalescent COVID-19 originated in the United States, Italy and Spain.

The assay was immunoSEQ multiplex PCR, and TCRdb's table has in-frame clones only and misses some. Here the sample spans 250,000 to 300,000 clones, 88% being singletons. This clone was counted once. Sequenced material: PBMCs or T cells enriched from blood (not recorded which). This clonotype originated in a woman aged 55-75 years in a cohort exposed to, infected with or recovered from COVID-19 (not recorded which).

In DNA form, the CDR3 reads TGCGCCAGCAGCCAAGGTATGATAGCGGGAATTGTAAATGAGCAGTTCTTC. As protein: CASSQGMIAGIVNEQFF. The J gene is TRBJ2-1, the V gene TRBV4-1; 8 bases line up with TRBD2. V trimming: 1 base; J trimming: 7 bases; junction bases outside the gene matches: 12. The CDR3 length is 17 residues. Per germline, CDR1 MGHRA and CDR2 YSYEKL.